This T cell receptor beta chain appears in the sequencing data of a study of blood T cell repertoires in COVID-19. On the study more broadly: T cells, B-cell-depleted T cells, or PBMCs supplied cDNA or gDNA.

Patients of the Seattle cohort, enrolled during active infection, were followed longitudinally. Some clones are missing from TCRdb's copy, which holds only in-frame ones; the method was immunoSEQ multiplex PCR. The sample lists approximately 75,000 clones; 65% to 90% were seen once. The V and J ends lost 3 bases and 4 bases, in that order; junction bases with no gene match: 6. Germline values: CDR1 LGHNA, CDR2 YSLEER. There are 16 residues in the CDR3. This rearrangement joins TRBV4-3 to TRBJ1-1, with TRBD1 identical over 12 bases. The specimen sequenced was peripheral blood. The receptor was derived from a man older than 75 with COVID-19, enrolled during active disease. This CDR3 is CASSHGDRGRGTEAFF. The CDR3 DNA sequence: TGCGCCAGCAGCCACGGGGACAGGGGGCGCGGCACTGAAGCTTTCTTT.